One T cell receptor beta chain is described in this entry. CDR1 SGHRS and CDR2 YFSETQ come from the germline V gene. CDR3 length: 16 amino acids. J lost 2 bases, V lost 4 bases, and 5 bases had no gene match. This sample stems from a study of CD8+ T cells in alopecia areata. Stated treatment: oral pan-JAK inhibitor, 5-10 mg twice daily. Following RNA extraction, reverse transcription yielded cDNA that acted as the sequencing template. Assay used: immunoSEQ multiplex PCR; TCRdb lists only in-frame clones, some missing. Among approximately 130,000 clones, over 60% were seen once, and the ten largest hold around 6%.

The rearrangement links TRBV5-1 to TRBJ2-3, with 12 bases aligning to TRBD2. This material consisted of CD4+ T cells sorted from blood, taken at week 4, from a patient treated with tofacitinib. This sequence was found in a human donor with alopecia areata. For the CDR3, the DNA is TGCGCCAGCAGCCAGACTAGCGGGGGATTCACAGATACGCAGTATTTT. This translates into CASSQTSGGFTDTQYF.